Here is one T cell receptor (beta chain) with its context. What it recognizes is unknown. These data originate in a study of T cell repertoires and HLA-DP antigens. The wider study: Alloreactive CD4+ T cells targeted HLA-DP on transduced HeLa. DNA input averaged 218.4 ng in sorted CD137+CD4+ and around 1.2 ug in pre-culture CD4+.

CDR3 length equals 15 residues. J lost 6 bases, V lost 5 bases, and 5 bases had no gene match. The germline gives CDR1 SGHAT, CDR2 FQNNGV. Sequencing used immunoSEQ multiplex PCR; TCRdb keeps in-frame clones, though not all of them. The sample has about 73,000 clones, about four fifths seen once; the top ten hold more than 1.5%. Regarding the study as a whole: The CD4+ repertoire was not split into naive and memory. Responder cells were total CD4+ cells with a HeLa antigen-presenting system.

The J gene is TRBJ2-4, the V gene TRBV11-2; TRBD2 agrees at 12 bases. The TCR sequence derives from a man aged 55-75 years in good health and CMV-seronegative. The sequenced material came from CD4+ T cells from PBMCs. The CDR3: CASSLTTSGRNIQYF. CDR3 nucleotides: TGTGCCAGCAGCCTGACGACTAGCGGGAGAAACATTCAGTACTTC.